The 21 T cell receptor beta chains below were found in one sample sequenced in a study of shared clonotypes between healthy human individuals. Method: immunoSEQ multiplex PCR; TCRdb's copy keeps in-frame clones and lacks some. The sample includes about 480,000 clones, around 79% of them seen just once. Input material: PBMCs. The receptors shown here come from a woman between 35 and 50 years old in good health. Some clones in this sample may be carry-over from other donors' samples.

About this clone itself: The same CDR3 also results from other DNA sequences found in this sample. This chain uses TRBV5-4 with TRBJ1-4, with 10 bases identical to TRBD1. This CDR3 has 14 amino acids. Germline trimming cut 5 bases from V and 4 bases from J; bases unmatched to any gene: 2. Germline V lookup: CDR1 SGHNT, CDR2 YYREEE (reference sequence). The CDR3 here is CASSWDRGNEKLFF. CDR3 DNA: TGTGCCAGCAGTTGGGACAGGGGTAATGAAAAACTGTTTTTT.

A single count supports this clone. This rearrangement joins TRBV6-1 to TRBJ2-7; no firm D call. Trimming left V 8 bases short and J 4 bases short, with 6 bases between. Germline CDR1 and CDR2: MNHNS and SASEGT. The CDR3 is 10 residues long. CDR3 sequence: CASGPYEQYF. The DNA of the CDR3 is TGTGCCAGCGGACCGTACGAGCAGTACTTC.

This clone was picked up a small number of times. The genes are TRBV30 and TRBJ2-1; D is possibly TRBD2 (6 bases). The V end lost 8 bases, the J end lost 1 base, and 18 bases lay between the germline ends. The length of the CDR3 is 15 residues. The germline V gene encodes CDR1 GTSNPN and CDR2 SVGIG (reference sequence). The CDR3 reads CAPKEGGSSYNEQFF. The CDR3 DNA reads as TGTGCCCCCAAGGAGGGAGGATCTTCCTACAATGAGCAGTTCTTC.

This clone was counted a single time. V is TRBV28 and J is TRBJ1-1; tentatively, D is TRBD1 (5 bases). This CDR3 contains 15 residues. Trimming stripped 1 base from V and 1 base from J, with 10 bases between. Germline-derived CDR1 and CDR2 are MDHEN and SYDVKM. The CDR3 DNA reads TGTGCCAGCAGTTTATTCGGGGCGGGGAACACTGAAGCTTTCTTT. This sequence encodes CASSLFGAGNTEAFF.

This chain links TRBV7-9 with TRBJ2-2; D remains unclear. This CDR3 is 11 amino acids long. V lost 5 bases, J lost 7 bases, and 5 bases lay in between. Germline V gene data show CDR1 as SEHNR and CDR2 as FQNEAQ (reference sequence). For the CDR3, the DNA is TGTGCCAGCAGCCCCCTCGGGGAGCTGTTTTTT. It encodes CASSPLGELFF. Full variable domain (missing parts from reference TRBV7-9 and TRBJ2-2): DTGVSQNPRHKITKRGQNVTFRCDPISEHNRLYWYRQTLGQGPEFLTYFQNEAQLEKSRLLSDRFSAERPKGSFSTLEIQRTEQGDSAMYLCASSPLGELFFGEGSRLTVL.

Comments on this clone: The same CDR3 arises from other DNA sequences in this sample as well. The gene calls are TRBV15 and TRBJ2-7; D is unclear. CDR3 length: 14 residues. The V gene's germline CDR1 is LNHNV and CDR2 YYDKDF (reference sequence). The V end was cut by 0 bases, the J end by 0 bases, with 6 bases between. The CDR3 region has the DNA TGTGCCACCAGCAGAGAACGAGACTCCTACGAGCAGTACTTC. It encodes CATSRERDSYEQYF.

The chain combines TRBV7-2 with TRBJ2-5; 12 nucleotides line up with TRBD2. The J call is doubtful: the DNA matches TRBJ2-7 better. The CDR3 is 15 residues long. Germline V gives CDR1 SGHTA, CDR2 FQGNSA. The CDR3: CASSRTSGNLGEQYF. The CDR3 nucleotides read TGTGCCAGCAGCCGGACTAGCGGGAACTTAGGCGAGCAGTACTTC.

J is TRBJ1-4 and V is TRBV6-6, with TRBD1 as a possible D gene (5 bases). The CDR3 contains 14 residues. Germline CDR1 is MNHNY and CDR2 is SVGAGI (reference sequence). Trimming removed 6 bases at V and 3 bases at J, with 11 bases between. The CDR3 region is CASRQDLANEKLFF. CDR3 in DNA: TGTGCCAGCAGACAGGACCTGGCTAATGAAAAACTGTTTTTT.

This chain uses TRBV15 with TRBJ1-5; D not resolved. CDR3 size: 16 residues. The ends were cut back, 0 bases at V and 0 bases at J, with 9 bases in the middle. Germline loops: CDR1 LNHNV, CDR2 YYDKDF (reference sequence). The CDR3, as DNA: TGTGCCACCAGCAGAGATCAGACTTATAGCAATCAGCCCCAGCATTTT. This encodes CATSRDQTYSNQPQHF.

This clone appeared a single time. The chain couples TRBV7-9 to TRBJ2-4; D possibly corresponds to TRBD2 (6 bases). Trimming removed 3 bases from V and 1 base from J, with 19 bases in between. The germline V gene has CDR1 SEHNR and CDR2 FQNEAQ (reference sequence). CDR3 size: 18 residues. CDR3 DNA: TGTGCCAGCAGCTTCGGCGCCCCCGGCGGAGGGGCCAAAAACATTCAGTACTTC. Protein product: CASSFGAPGGGAKNIQYF.

The chain combines TRBV11-3 with TRBJ2-5, with D perhaps TRBD1 or TRBD2 (6 bases each). The CDR3 extends over 15 amino acids. The V gene lost 4 bases and the J gene lost 4 bases, with 16 bases spanning the gap. Germline CDR1 and CDR2: SGHNT and YENEEA. The CDR3 region is CASSSLGGLAETQYF. CDR3 in DNA: TGTGCCAGCAGCTCTCTAGGGGGGTTAGCAGAGACCCAGTACTTC.

In its sample, this clone was seen once. Other nucleotide sequences in the sample specify the same CDR3. The chain joins TRBV18 to TRBJ2-7; no firm D call. The CDR3 runs to 14 residues. V lost 1 base to trimming and J lost 0 bases, with 7 bases between them. Germline V lookup: CDR1 KGHSH, CDR2 LQKENI. The CDR3, as DNA: TGTGCCAGCTCACCACAGGGAAGCTCCTACGAGCAGTACTTC. Translated: CASSPQGSSYEQYF. Combining the CDR3 with reference TRBV18 and TRBJ2-7 gives the whole variable domain NAGVMQNPRHLVRRRGQEARLRCSPMKGHSHVYWYRQLPEEGLKFMVYLQKENIIDESGMPKERFSAEFPKEGPSILRIQQVVRGDSAAYFCASSPQGSSYEQYFGPGTRLTVT.

V usage is TRBV5-1 and J usage is TRBJ2-6; 9 bases line up with TRBD1. J was trimmed by 2 bases and V by 2 bases; bases with no gene match: 2. The CDR3 totals 16 residues. Germline CDR1 and CDR2: SGHRS and YFSETQ. The CDR3 loop reads CASSLTGGAGANVLTF. Written as DNA, the CDR3 is TGCGCCAGCAGCTTAACAGGGGGCGCTGGGGCCAACGTCCTGACTTTC. Using reference TRBV5-1 and TRBJ2-6 for the parts outside the CDR3, the full variable domain is KAGVTQTPRYLIKTRGQQVTLSCSPISGHRSVSWYQQTPGQGLQFLFEYFSETQRNKGNFPGRFSGRQFSNSRSEMNVSTLELGDSALYLCASSLTGGAGANVLTFGAGSRLTVL.

The J gene is TRBJ2-7, the V gene TRBV5-4; 10 bases match TRBD2. The ends lost 5 bases at V and 0 bases at J; junction bases unmatched: 2. The germline gives CDR1 SGHNT, CDR2 YYREEE (reference sequence). The CDR3 contains 14 residues. The CDR3 spells CASSSSGSSYEQYF. The CDR3 coding sequence is TGTGCCAGCAGTTCTAGCGGGAGCTCCTACGAGCAGTACTTC.

This clone was detected only a few times. The gene calls are TRBV28 and TRBJ1-3, with 7 nucleotides matching TRBD1. CDR3 length equals 15 residues. Losses at the gene ends were 10 bases for V and 4 bases for J; bases not matched to a gene: 13. Germline V gives CDR1 MDHEN, CDR2 SYDVKM. CDR3 sequence reads: CATHLGRRGGNTIYF. The CDR3 DNA is TGTGCCACTCACCTGGGGCGCAGGGGGGGAAACACCATATATTTT. The full variable domain, with the rest looked up from reference TRBV28 and TRBJ1-3, is DVKVTQSSRYLVKRTGEKVFLECVQDMDHENMFWYRQDPGLGLRLIYFSYDVKMKEKGDIPEGYSVSREKKERFSLILESASTNQTSMYLCATHLGRRGGNTIYFGEGSWLTVV.

The sample holds a few counts of this clone. This rearrangement joins TRBV7-2 to TRBJ1-5; D remains unclear. The CDR3 consists of 12 residues. Trimming stripped 5 bases from V and 2 bases from J, with 4 bases between. Germline assignment: CDR1 SGHTA and CDR2 FQGNSA. CDR3 nucleotides: TGTGCCAGCAGCGAACGCAATCAGCCCCAGCATTTT. Protein product: CASSERNQPQHF.

This chain links TRBV19 with TRBJ2-2; either TRBD1 or TRBD2 may supply D (5 bases each). V gave up 7 bases and J gave up 4 bases, with 28 bases separating them. The CDR3 contains 19 residues. Germline lookup yields CDR1 LNHDA and CDR2 SQIVND (reference sequence). CDR3 bases: TGTGCCAGTAACGGAGGACCGGGACCAAACGACCCGTCCACCGGGGAGCTGTTTTTT. The encoded protein is CASNGGPGPNDPSTGELFF.

The chain uses TRBV27 and TRBJ1-2; maybe TRBD1 (6 bases). CDR3 length equals 14 residues. CDR1 is MNHEY and CDR2 is SMNVEV in the germline V gene (reference sequence). Trimming shortened V by 2 bases and J by 7 bases, and 14 bases separated the two germline ends. DNA for the CDR3: TGTGCCAGCAGTTTAGGCAGGGGCCGGATTGGCTACACCTTC. Translating it yields CASSLGRGRIGYTF.

This chain uses TRBV19 with TRBJ2-3; D is ambiguous. The CDR3 runs 15 residues. Trimming left V 7 bases short and J 3 bases short, with 17 bases between. Germline V gives CDR1 LNHDA, CDR2 SQIVND (reference sequence). CDR3 DNA sequence: TGTGCCAGTACCTCATCCGCGCCCCGAACAGATACGCAGTATTTT. This gives the protein CASTSSAPRTDTQYF.

The gene calls are TRBV7-9 and TRBJ1-1, with a weak D call TRBD1 (5 bases). Per germline, CDR1 SEHNR and CDR2 FQNEAQ (reference sequence). V shed 3 bases and J shed 3 bases, with 11 bases lying between them. CDR3 size: 14 residues. DNA of the CDR3: TGTGCCAGCAGCTTGGCCGGCAGGGACACTGAAGCTTTCTTT. Residues: CASSLAGRDTEAFF.

The CDR3: CASSLLGTGGSGANVLTF. The CDR3 nucleotides read TGTGCCAGCAGTTTGTTGGGCACAGGGGGCTCTGGGGCCAACGTCCTGACTTTC. The chain couples TRBV27 to TRBJ2-6; 8 nucleotides match TRBD1. Per the germline V gene, CDR1 is MNHEY and CDR2 is SMNVEV (reference sequence). There are 18 residues in the CDR3. The V gene end was trimmed by 3 bases and the J gene end by 0 bases; junction bases not matched to a gene: 7.